Listed here is a single TCR beta chain. This sample is part of a study of CD8 T cells in Susac syndrome. V lost 4 bases to trimming and J lost 2 bases, with 14 bases between them. The CDR3 totals 14 residues. CDR1 and CDR2 from the germline V gene are DFQATT and SNEGSKA (reference sequence). After extraction with the RNeasy kit, roughly 0.45 to 1 ug of the RNA was reverse transcribed using random hexamers. TCRdb itself ran the immunoSEQ multiplex PCR reads through MiXCR, one entry per CDR3 protein. Of 300,000 or so distinct CDR3 sequences detected, 92% appear once; the ten largest clones hold 0.065%. The receptor comes from a human donor with multiple sclerosis. The chain couples TRBV20-1 to TRBJ1-1, with D possibly being TRBD1 (5 bases). The sequenced material came from CD4+ T cells from PBMCs. In nucleotides, the CDR3 is TGCAGTGCTAATACTGCGGGGGTAAACACTGAAGCTTTCTTT. Protein: CSANTAGVNTEAFF.